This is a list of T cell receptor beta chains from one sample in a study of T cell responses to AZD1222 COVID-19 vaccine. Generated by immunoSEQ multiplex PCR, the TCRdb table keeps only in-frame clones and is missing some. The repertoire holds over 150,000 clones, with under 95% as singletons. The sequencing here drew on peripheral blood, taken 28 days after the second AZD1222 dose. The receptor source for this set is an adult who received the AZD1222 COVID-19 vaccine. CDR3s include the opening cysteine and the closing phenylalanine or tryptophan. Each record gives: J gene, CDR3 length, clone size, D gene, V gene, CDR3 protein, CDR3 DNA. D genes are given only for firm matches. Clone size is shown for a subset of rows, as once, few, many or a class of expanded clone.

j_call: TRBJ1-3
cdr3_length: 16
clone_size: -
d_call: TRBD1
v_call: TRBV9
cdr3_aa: CASSVNDRVAGNTIYF
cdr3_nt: TGTGCCAGCAGCGTAAATGACAGGGTGGCTGGAAACACCATATATTTT

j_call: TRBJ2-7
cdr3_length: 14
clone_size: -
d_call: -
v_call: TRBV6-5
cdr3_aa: CASSSNRVTYEQYF
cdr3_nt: TGTGCCAGCAGTTCTAACCGGGTAACCTACGAGCAGTACTTC

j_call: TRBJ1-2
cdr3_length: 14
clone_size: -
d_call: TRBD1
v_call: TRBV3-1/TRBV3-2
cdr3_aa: CASSRDRGIYGYTF
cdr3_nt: TGTGCCAGCAGCCGGGACAGGGGGATCTATGGCTACACCTTC

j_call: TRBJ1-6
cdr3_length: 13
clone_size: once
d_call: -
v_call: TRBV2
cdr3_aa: CASSAREASPLHF
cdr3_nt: TGTGCCAGCAGTGCCCGGGAGGCATCACCCCTCCACTTT

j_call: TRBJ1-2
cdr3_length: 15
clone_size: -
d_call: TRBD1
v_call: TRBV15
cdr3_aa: CATSRAGTGLAGYTF
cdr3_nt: TGTGCCACCAGCAGAGCCGGGACAGGGTTAGCTGGCTACACCTTC

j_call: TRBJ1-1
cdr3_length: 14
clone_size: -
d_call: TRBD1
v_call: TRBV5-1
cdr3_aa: CASSLGGGNTEAFF
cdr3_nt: TGCGCCAGCAGCTTGGGAGGGGGCAACACTGAAGCTTTCTTT

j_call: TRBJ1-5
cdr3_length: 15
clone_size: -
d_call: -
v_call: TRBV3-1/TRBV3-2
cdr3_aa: CASSLAGNGNQPQHF
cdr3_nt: TGTGCCAGCAGTCTGGCGGGTAATGGCAATCAGCCCCAGCATTTT

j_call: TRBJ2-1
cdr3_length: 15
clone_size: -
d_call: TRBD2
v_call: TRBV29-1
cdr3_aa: CSVESPAGGRDEQFF
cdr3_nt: TGCAGCGTTGAATCCCCAGCGGGGGGGCGGGATGAGCAGTTCTTC

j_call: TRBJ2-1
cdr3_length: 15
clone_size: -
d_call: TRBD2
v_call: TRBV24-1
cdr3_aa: CATSDGLAGVNEQFF
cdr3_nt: TGTGCCACCAGTGACGGACTAGCGGGGGTTAATGAGCAGTTCTTC

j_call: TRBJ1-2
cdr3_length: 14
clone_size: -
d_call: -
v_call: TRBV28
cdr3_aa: CASRGGGSDYGYTF
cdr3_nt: TGTGCCAGCAGAGGGGGAGGGTCTGACTATGGCTACACCTTC

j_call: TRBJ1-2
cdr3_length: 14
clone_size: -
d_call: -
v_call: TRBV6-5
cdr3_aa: CASSSLGRAGGYTF
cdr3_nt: TGTGCCAGCAGCTCCCTCGGCAGGGCCGGTGGCTACACCTTC

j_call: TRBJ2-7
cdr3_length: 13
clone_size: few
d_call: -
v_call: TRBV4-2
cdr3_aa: CASSQGQGLEQYF
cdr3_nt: TGTGCCAGCAGCCAGGGCCAGGGTCTCGAGCAGTACTTC

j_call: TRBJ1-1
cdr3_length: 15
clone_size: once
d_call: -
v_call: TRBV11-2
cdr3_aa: CASSLEGGENTEAFF
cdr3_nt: TGTGCCAGCAGCTTAGAAGGGGGAGAGAACACTGAAGCTTTCTTT

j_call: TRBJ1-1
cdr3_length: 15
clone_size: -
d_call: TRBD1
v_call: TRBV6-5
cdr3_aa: CASSAGQALNTEAFF
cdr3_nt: TGTGCCAGCAGCGCGGGACAGGCGCTTAACACTGAAGCTTTCTTT

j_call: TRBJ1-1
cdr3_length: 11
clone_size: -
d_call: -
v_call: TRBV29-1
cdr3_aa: CSIPDRAGAFF
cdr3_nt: TGCAGCATTCCGGACAGAGCGGGAGCTTTCTTT

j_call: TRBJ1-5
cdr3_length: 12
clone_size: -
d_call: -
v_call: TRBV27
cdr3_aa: CASREGIQPQHF
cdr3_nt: TGTGCCAGCAGGGAAGGGATTCAGCCCCAGCATTTT

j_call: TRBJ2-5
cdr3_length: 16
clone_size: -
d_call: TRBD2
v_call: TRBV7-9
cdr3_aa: CASSLGVAGNQETQYF
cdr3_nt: TGTGCCAGCAGCTTAGGAGTAGCGGGGAATCAAGAGACCCAGTACTTC

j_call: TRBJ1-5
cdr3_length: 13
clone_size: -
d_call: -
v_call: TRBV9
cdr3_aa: CASSAGPNQPQHF
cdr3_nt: TGTGCCAGCAGCGCGGGACCAAATCAGCCCCAGCATTTT

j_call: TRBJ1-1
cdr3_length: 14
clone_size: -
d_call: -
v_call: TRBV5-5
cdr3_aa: CASSLDRRITEAFF
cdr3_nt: TGTGCCAGCAGCTTGGACAGGAGGATCACTGAAGCTTTCTTT

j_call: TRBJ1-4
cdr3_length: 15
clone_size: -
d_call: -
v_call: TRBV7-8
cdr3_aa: CASSLGGSTNEKLFF
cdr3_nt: TGTGCCAGCAGCTTAGGGGGGTCAACTAATGAAAAACTGTTTTTT

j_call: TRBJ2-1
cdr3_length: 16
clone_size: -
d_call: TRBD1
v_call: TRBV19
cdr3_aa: CASSRQGSRAYNEQFF
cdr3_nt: TGTGCCAGTAGTAGACAGGGGTCAAGGGCCTACAATGAGCAGTTCTTC

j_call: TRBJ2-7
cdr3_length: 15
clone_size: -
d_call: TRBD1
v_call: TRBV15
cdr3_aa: CATSSYRGSIYEQYF
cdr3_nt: TGTGCCACCAGCAGCTACAGGGGATCTATCTACGAGCAGTACTTC

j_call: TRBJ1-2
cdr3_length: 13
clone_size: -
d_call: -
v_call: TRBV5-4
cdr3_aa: CASSLGGDYGYTF
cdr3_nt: TGTGCCAGCAGCTTGGGGGGTGACTATGGCTACACCTTC

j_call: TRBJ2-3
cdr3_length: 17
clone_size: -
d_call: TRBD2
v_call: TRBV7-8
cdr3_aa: CASSLAEGVAGTDTQYF
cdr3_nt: TGTGCCAGCAGCTTAGCCGAGGGGGTAGCGGGGACAGATACGCAGTATTTT

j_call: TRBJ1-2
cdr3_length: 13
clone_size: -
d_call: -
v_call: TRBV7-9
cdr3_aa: CASSPSSPSGYTF
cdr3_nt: TGTGCCAGCAGCCCGAGTAGCCCGAGCGGCTACACCTTC

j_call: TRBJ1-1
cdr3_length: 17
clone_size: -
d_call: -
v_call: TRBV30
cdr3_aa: CAWSVRVGRGMNTEAFF
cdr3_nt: TGTGCCTGGAGTGTACGGGTAGGGAGGGGGATGAACACTGAAGCTTTCTTT

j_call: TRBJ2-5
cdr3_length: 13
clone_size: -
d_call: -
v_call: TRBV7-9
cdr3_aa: CASRGDFKETQYF
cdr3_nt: TGTGCCAGTCGGGGAGACTTCAAAGAGACCCAGTACTTC

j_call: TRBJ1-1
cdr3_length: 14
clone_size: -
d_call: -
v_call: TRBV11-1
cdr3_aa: CASSRTSLSTEAFF
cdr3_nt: TGTGCCAGCAGCCGTACTAGCCTTTCCACTGAAGCTTTCTTT

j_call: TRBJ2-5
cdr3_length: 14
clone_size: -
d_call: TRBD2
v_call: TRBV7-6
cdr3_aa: CASSSSGGRQTQYF
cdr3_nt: TGTGCCAGCAGCTCAAGCGGGGGGAGGCAGACCCAGTACTTC

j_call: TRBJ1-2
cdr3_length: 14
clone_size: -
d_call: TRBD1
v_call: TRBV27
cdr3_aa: CASSSKGAHYGYTF
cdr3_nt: TGTGCCAGCAGCTCTAAGGGGGCACACTATGGCTACACCTTC

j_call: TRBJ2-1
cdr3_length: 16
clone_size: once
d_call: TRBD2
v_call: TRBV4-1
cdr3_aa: CASSQGVVAGANEQFF
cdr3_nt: TGCGCCAGCAGCCAAGGGGTAGTAGCGGGGGCAAATGAGCAGTTCTTC

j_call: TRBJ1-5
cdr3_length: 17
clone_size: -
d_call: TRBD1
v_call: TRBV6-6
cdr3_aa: CASSRDSRTKGNQPQHF
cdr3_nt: TGTGCCAGCAGTCGGGACAGCCGCACCAAGGGAAATCAGCCCCAGCATTTT

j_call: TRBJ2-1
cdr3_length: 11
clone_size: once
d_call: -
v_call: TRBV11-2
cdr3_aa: CASGLRDEQFF
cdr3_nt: TGTGCCAGCGGGTTAAGGGATGAGCAGTTCTTC

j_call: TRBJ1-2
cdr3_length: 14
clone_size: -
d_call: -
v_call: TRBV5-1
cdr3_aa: CASSPGTEGSGYTF
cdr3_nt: TGCGCCAGCAGCCCAGGGACGGAGGGTAGTGGCTACACCTTC

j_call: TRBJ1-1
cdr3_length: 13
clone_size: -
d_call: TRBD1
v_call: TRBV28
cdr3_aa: CASWDRGNTEAFF
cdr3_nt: TGTGCCAGCTGGGACAGGGGGAACACTGAAGCTTTCTTT

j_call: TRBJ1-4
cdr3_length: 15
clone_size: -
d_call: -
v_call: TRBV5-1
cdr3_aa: CASSLGSATGEKLFF
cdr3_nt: TGCGCCAGCAGCTTGGGGTCAGCAACGGGTGAAAAACTGTTTTTT

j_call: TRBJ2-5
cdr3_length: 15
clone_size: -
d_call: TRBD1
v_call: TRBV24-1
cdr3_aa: CATSETGQAQETQYF
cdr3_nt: TGTGCCACCAGTGAAACCGGACAGGCGCAAGAGACCCAGTACTTC